Following are 30 T cell receptor beta chains from one sample sequenced in a study of PD-L1 blockade in urothelial cancer (dated by TCRdb to the late 2010s). The time point label, read with the paper, signifies: peripheral blood 6 weeks after treatment start. Libraries came from the immunoSEQ multiplex PCR assay. TCRdb's version of the immuneACCESS table is confined to in-frame rearrangements and falls short of the full clone set. An unresolved V gene accounts for under half of the shortfall where checked; the remainder is of unknown origin. Recorded for this sample are about 45,000 clones; roughly four fifths of them occurred a single time. 13% of the sample belongs to the ten largest clones. The specimen comprised PBMCs, sampled around atezolizumab (anti-PD-L1) treatment. Source of these receptors: a man in his fifties or sixties with urothelial cancer.

The CDR3 is CAWSVLDTQYF. CDR3 coding DNA: TGTGCCTGGAGTGTACTAGATACGCAGTATTTT. This chain links TRBV30 with TRBJ2-3; D is unresolved. The length of the CDR3 is 11 residues. V was clipped by 0 bases and J by 5 bases, with 3 bases between them. Germline loops: CDR1 GTSNPN, CDR2 SVGIG (reference sequence).

This chain uses TRBV5-5 with TRBJ2-5, with 7 bases identical to TRBD1. The J segment lost 2 bases and the V segment lost 4 bases, leaving 11 bases of the junction unmatched. This CDR3 contains 16 residues. Germline V gene data show CDR1 as SGHKS and CDR2 as YYEKEE (reference sequence). This CDR3 is CASSRPGQEPQETQYF. CDR3 nucleotides: TGTGCCAGCAGCCGGCCCGGACAGGAGCCGCAAGAGACCCAGTACTTC. The complete variable domain, with remaining parts taken from reference TRBV5-5 and TRBJ2-5, reads DAGVTQSPTHLIKTRGQQVTLRCSPISGHKSVSWYQQVLGQGPQFIFQYYEKEERGRGNFPDRFSARQFPNYSSELNVNALLLGDSALYLCASSRPGQEPQETQYFGPGTRLLVL.

The chain is built from TRBV6-5 and TRBJ2-2; 7 positions agree with TRBD1. The CDR3 is 14 amino acids. J lost 8 bases, V lost 5 bases, and 8 bases had no gene match. Germline CDR1 MNHEY, CDR2 SVGAGI. CDR3 DNA: TGTGCCAGCAGTGTGGGACAGTCTATTGGGGAGCTGTTTTTT. Translation gives CASSVGQSIGELFF.

This chain connects TRBV6-5 to TRBJ2-7; 9 nucleotides match TRBD2. The germline V gene encodes CDR1 MNHEY and CDR2 SVGAGI. The CDR3 sequence is 13 residues long. With V trimmed by 6 bases and J by 6 bases, 6 bases remained unmatched. The CDR3 DNA sequence: TGTGCCAGCAGCACGGGACTAGCAGGCGAGCAGTACTTC. Translation gives CASSTGLAGEQYF.

V usage is TRBV6-5 and J usage is TRBJ1-2; D gene unclear. Trimming cost V 2 bases and J 4 bases, with 11 bases left between them. There are 14 residues in the CDR3. Germline V lookup: CDR1 MNHEY, CDR2 SVGAGI. CDR3 sequence (DNA): TGTGCCAGCAGTTACGGGAGGTTCGGCTATGGCTACACCTTC. This encodes CASSYGRFGYGYTF.

Only one count was recorded for this clone. V gene TRBV27 combines with J gene TRBJ2-1, with a tentative D call TRBD2 (5 bases). Trimming took off 6 bases at V and 6 bases at J, with 12 bases between the two ends. CDR3 length: 13 residues. CDR1 is MNHEY, CDR2 SMNVEV, per germline (reference sequence). CDR3 residues: CASSPSIFNEQFF. DNA of the CDR3: TGTGCCAGCAGCCCTAGCATATTCAATGAGCAGTTCTTC.

This clone was seen a few times. The V and J genes are TRBV7-9 and TRBJ2-7, with D perhaps matching TRBD2 (5 bases). Looked up from germline, CDR1 is SEHNR and CDR2 is FQNEAQ (reference sequence). The V end was cut by 4 bases, the J end by 0 bases, with 10 bases between. The CDR3 loop spans 14 amino acids. The CDR3 region is CASSSSPSSYEQYF. The CDR3 DNA follows: TGTGCCAGCAGCTCTAGCCCTAGCTCCTACGAGCAGTACTTC.

This chain joins TRBV27 and TRBJ2-7; 8 bases line up with TRBD1. The junction had 11 bases not matched to a gene; V was cut back by 5 bases and J by 2 bases. Germline values: CDR1 MNHEY, CDR2 SMNVEV (reference sequence). This CDR3 is 16 amino acids long. CDR3 DNA: TGTGCCAGCAGTGCCTCCGGGACAGGTTTGCCCTACGAGCAGTACTTC. Protein product: CASSASGTGLPYEQYF.

This sequence joins TRBV19 and TRBJ2-1, with 12 bases that match TRBD2. Trimming cost V 5 bases and J 9 bases; bases outside gene matches: 2. The CDR3 is 13 amino acids. Germline V lookup: CDR1 LNHDA, CDR2 SQIVND (reference sequence). CDR3 in DNA: TGTGCCAGTAGTCTAGCGGGAGGGGTTGAGCAGTTCTTC. Amino acid sequence: CASSLAGGVEQFF.

V is TRBV6-1 and J is TRBJ1-5; D possibly corresponds to TRBD1 (6 bases). The CDR3 is made up of 13 amino acids. The germline V and J ends were trimmed by 6 bases and 7 bases, with 13 bases remaining between them. CDR1 MNHNS and CDR2 SASEGT come from the germline V gene. The CDR3, as DNA: TGTGCCAGCAGGTTGCGGGGGGGCCAGCCCCAGCATTTT. Its protein product is CASRLRGGQPQHF.

The chain employs TRBV28 and TRBJ2-2, with no clear D. This CDR3 comprises 14 residues. Germline CDR1 and CDR2: MDHEN and SYDVKM. Trimming left V 3 bases short and J 3 bases short, with 8 bases between. CDR3 amino acids: CASSLWADTGELFF. The CDR3, as DNA: TGTGCCAGCAGTTTGTGGGCTGACACCGGGGAGCTGTTTTTT.

A single count supports this clone. The V gene is TRBV28, the J gene TRBJ1-1; D is undetermined. CDR1 and CDR2 (germline): MDHEN, SYDVKM. V shed 5 bases and J shed 8 bases, with 21 bases lying between them. The CDR3 extends over 15 amino acids. The CDR3 loop reads CASSQARAGRSEAFF. The CDR3 DNA reads as TGTGCCAGCAGTCAAGCCCGGGCCGGGAGGTCCGAAGCTTTCTTT.

This chain connects TRBV19 to TRBJ1-2, with TRBD1 as a possible D gene (6 bases). Germline values: CDR1 LNHDA, CDR2 SQIVND (reference sequence). V was cut by 6 bases and J by 4 bases, with 12 bases left in between. This CDR3 is built from 13 residues. CDR3 DNA sequence: TGTGCCAGTAGCGTACAGGGACCCTATGGCTACACCTTC. It codes for CASSVQGPYGYTF.

The chain couples TRBV2 to TRBJ1-5, with D possibly matching TRBD1 (6 bases). The length of the CDR3 is 16 residues. V was pared by 2 bases and J by 6 bases, with 17 bases between. Germline lookup yields CDR1 SNHLY and CDR2 FYNNEI. Here the CDR3 reads CASSESGAGQGQPQHF. For the CDR3, the DNA is TGTGCCAGCAGTGAATCAGGGGCAGGGCAGGGTCAGCCCCAGCATTTT. Supplemented by reference TRBV2 and TRBJ1-5, the full variable domain reads EPEVTQTPSHQVTQMGQEVILRCVPISNHLYFYWYRQILGQKVEFLVSFYNNEISEKSEIFDDQFSVERPDGSNFTLKIRSTKLEDSAMYFCASSESGAGQGQPQHFGDGTRLSIL.

V usage is TRBV18 and J usage is TRBJ1-5; 12 bases agree with TRBD1. The germline gives CDR1 KGHSH, CDR2 LQKENI. The V segment lost 4 bases and the J segment 4 bases; nucleotides outside the gene matches: 11. The CDR3 is made up of 18 amino acids. The DNA of the CDR3 is TGTGCCAGCTCACGAATGGGACAGGGGGCATCTTGGAATCAGCCCCAGCATTTT. It encodes CASSRMGQGASWNQPQHF.

This chain connects TRBV5-4 to TRBJ2-3; a weak D match, TRBD1 (6 bases). CDR1 and CDR2 from the germline V gene are SGHNT and YYREEE (reference sequence). Trimming cost V 4 bases and J 1 base, with 10 bases left between them. The CDR3 is 14 residues long. This CDR3 is CASSIQGRTDTQYF. The CDR3 DNA follows: TGTGCCAGCAGCATACAGGGACGCACAGATACGCAGTATTTT.

V gene TRBV7-2 combines with J gene TRBJ1-1; D is perhaps TRBD1 (5 bases). V lost 1 base and J 4 bases, leaving 13 bases between the germline ends. Germline assignment: CDR1 SGHTA and CDR2 FQGNSA. The CDR3 length is 15 residues. The CDR3 nucleotides read TGTGCCAGCAGCTTAGAGGGAGGGGTTAGCACTGAAGCTTTCTTT. Its translation: CASSLEGGVSTEAFF.

The V gene is TRBV7-2, the J gene TRBJ2-5; 10 bases are a match to TRBD2. The CDR3 has 15 residues. Unmatched junction bases numbered 7, after V lost 5 bases and J lost 4 bases. Germline V gene lookup returns CDR1 SGHTA and CDR2 FQGNSA. CDR3 sequence reads: CASSPQRGGRETQYF. The CDR3, as DNA: TGTGCCAGCAGCCCCCAGCGGGGGGGCCGAGAGACCCAGTACTTC. The entire variable domain, with the rest obtained from reference TRBV7-2 and TRBJ2-5, is as follows: GAGVSQSPSNKVTEKGKDVELRCDPISGHTALYWYRQSLGQGLEFLIYFQGNSAPDKSGLPSDRFSAERTGGSVSTLTIQRTQQEDSAVYLCASSPQRGGRETQYFGPGTRLLVL.

V is TRBV7-2 and J is TRBJ2-6; D is ambiguous. The V gene lost 5 bases and the J gene lost 2 bases, with 10 bases spanning the gap. Germline lookup yields CDR1 SGHTA and CDR2 FQGNSA. This CDR3 is built from 15 residues. The CDR3 region has the DNA TGTGCCAGCAGCCCGACTCGTCCTGGGGCCAACGTCCTGACTTTC. Translation: CASSPTRPGANVLTF.

The chain couples TRBV4-2 to TRBJ2-1; tentative D call: TRBD1 (5 bases). The CDR3 length is 15 residues. Germline lookup yields CDR1 LGHNA and CDR2 YNFKEQ. With 0 bases removed from V and 0 bases from J, the gap between germline ends came to 6 bases. The CDR3 region has the DNA TGTGCCAGCAGCCAAGACAGGGCCTCCTACAATGAGCAGTTCTTC. Translating it yields CASSQDRASYNEQFF.

The V and J genes are TRBV12-5 and TRBJ1-1; 8 bases align to TRBD1. This CDR3 has 13 amino acids. The V and J ends lost 5 bases and 12 bases, in that order; junction bases with no gene match: 11. Germline V gene sequence: CDR1 LGHNT, CDR2 FRNRAP. The CDR3 region is CASGADRAMKTFF. The CDR3 DNA reads TGTGCTAGTGGTGCGGACAGGGCTATGAAGACTTTCTTT. Combining the CDR3 with reference TRBV12-5 and TRBJ1-1 gives the whole variable domain DARVTQTPRHKVTEMGQEVTMRCQPILGHNTVFWYRQTMMQGLELLAYFRNRAPLDDSGMPKDRFSAEMPDATLATLKIQPSEPRDSAVYFCASGADRAMKTFFGQGTRLTVV.

This chain joins TRBV27 and TRBJ1-2; D gene unclear. Germline values: CDR1 MNHEY, CDR2 SMNVEV (reference sequence). Trimming removed 5 bases at V and 8 bases at J, with 18 bases between. The CDR3 spans 14 residues. The DNA of the CDR3 is TGTGCCAGCAGTCCCCTGAGCGAACGTTGGGGCTACACCTTC. Its translation: CASSPLSERWGYTF.

The V call is TRBV6-5, the J call TRBJ1-1; 9 bases fit TRBD1. The V gene's germline CDR1 is MNHEY and CDR2 SVGAGI. With V trimmed by 8 bases and J by 1 base, 5 bases remained unmatched. This CDR3 contains 14 residues. In DNA form, the CDR3 reads TGTGCCAGCTGTTGGGACAGGGCGAACACTGAAGCTTTCTTT. This codes for CASCWDRANTEAFF.

In its sample, this clone was seen a few times. This chain connects TRBV9 to TRBJ2-5; D is perhaps TRBD2 (7 bases). V lost 1 base, J lost 2 bases, and 18 bases lay in between. CDR3 size: 17 residues. Germline V lookup: CDR1 SGDLS, CDR2 YYNGEE. The DNA of the CDR3 is TGTGCCAGCAGCGTAAGGGGGAAGGCGGGGGAACAAGAGACCCAGTACTTC. This codes for CASSVRGKAGEQETQYF.

The chain is built from TRBV7-2 and TRBJ2-5; 14 nucleotides line up with TRBD2. This CDR3 spans 16 amino acids. Germline CDR1 SGHTA, CDR2 FQGNSA. The junction had 7 bases not matched to a gene; V was cut back by 5 bases and J by 5 bases. CDR3 region: CASSLRLAGGVETQYF. The CDR3 DNA reads TGTGCCAGCAGCCTCCGACTAGCGGGAGGGGTGGAGACCCAGTACTTC. The entire variable domain, with the rest obtained from reference TRBV7-2 and TRBJ2-5, is as follows: GAGVSQSPSNKVTEKGKDVELRCDPISGHTALYWYRQSLGQGLEFLIYFQGNSAPDKSGLPSDRFSAERTGGSVSTLTIQRTQQEDSAVYLCASSLRLAGGVETQYFGPGTRLLVL.

CDR3 sequence (DNA): TGTGCCAGTAGTACGGGACACAGCACAGATACGCAGTATTTT. Protein product: CASSTGHSTDTQYF. The chain couples TRBV19 to TRBJ2-3; possible D gene TRBD1, 6 bases. Germline lookup yields CDR1 LNHDA and CDR2 SQIVND (reference sequence). The CDR3 runs to 14 residues. V gave up 4 bases and J gave up 0 bases, with 8 bases separating them. Supplemented by reference TRBV19 and TRBJ2-3, the full variable domain reads DGGITQSPKYLFRKEGQNVTLSCEQNLNHDAMYWYRQDPGQGLRLIYYSQIVNDFQKGDIAEGYSVSREKKESFPLTVTSAQKNPTAFYLCASSTGHSTDTQYFGPGTRLTVL.

This clone came up once. V is TRBV30 and J is TRBJ1-4; D remains unclear. Per germline, CDR1 GTSNPN and CDR2 SVGIG (reference sequence). The CDR3 covers 12 residues. The V gene lost 6 bases and the J gene lost 7 bases, with 12 bases spanning the gap. CDR3 protein: CACRPGGEKLFF. For the CDR3, the DNA is TGTGCCTGCCGCCCCGGTGGTGAAAAACTGTTTTTT.

This clone is a singleton in its sample. The chain is built from TRBV7-9 and TRBJ1-2, with 7 nucleotides matching TRBD1. With 4 bases clipped from V and 8 bases from J, the junction kept 7 bases outside the gene matches. This CDR3 is 13 amino acids long. Germline CDR1 is SEHNR and CDR2 is FQNEAQ (reference sequence). In nucleotides, the CDR3 is TGTGCCAGCAGCTCACGACAGGGTGGGGGCTACACCTTC. This encodes CASSSRQGGGYTF. Combining the CDR3 with reference TRBV7-9 and TRBJ1-2 gives the whole variable domain DTGVSQNPRHKITKRGQNVTFRCDPISEHNRLYWYRQTLGQGPEFLTYFQNEAQLEKSRLLSDRFSAERPKGSFSTLEIQRTEQGDSAMYLCASSSRQGGGYTFGSGTRLTVV.

The rearrangement links TRBV18 to TRBJ2-1; 7 positions match TRBD2. The CDR3 totals 14 residues. Germline V gene data show CDR1 as KGHSH and CDR2 as LQKENI. V was clipped by 4 bases and J by 6 bases; unmatched bases: 6. This CDR3 reads CASSRAGAGNEQFF. The CDR3 nucleotides read TGTGCCAGCTCACGCGCGGGAGCTGGCAATGAGCAGTTCTTC. The full variable domain, rest sourced from reference TRBV18 and TRBJ2-1, is NAGVMQNPRHLVRRRGQEARLRCSPMKGHSHVYWYRQLPEEGLKFMVYLQKENIIDESGMPKERFSAEFPKEGPSILRIQQVVRGDSAAYFCASSRAGAGNEQFFGPGTRLTVL.

The chain links TRBV28 to TRBJ2-7; 7 bases are a match to TRBD2. The CDR3 extends over 14 amino acids. After removal of 11 bases from V and 0 bases from J, the junction contained 10 bases not matched to a gene. CDR1 and CDR2 from the germline V gene are MDHEN and SYDVKM. CDR3 loop: CAANGGTFSYEQYF. The CDR3 nucleotides read TGTGCCGCAAACGGGGGGACTTTCTCCTACGAGCAGTACTTC.